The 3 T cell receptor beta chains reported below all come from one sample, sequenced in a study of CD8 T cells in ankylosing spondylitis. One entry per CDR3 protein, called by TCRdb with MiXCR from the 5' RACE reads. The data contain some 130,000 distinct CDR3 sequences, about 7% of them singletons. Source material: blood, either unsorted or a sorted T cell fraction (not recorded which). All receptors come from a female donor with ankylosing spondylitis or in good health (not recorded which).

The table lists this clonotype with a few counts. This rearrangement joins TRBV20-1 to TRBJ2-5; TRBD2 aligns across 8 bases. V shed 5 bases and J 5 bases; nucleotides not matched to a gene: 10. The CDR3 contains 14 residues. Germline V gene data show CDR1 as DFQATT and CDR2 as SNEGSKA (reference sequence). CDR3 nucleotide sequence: TGCAGTGCTCCGGAGCGGGGGCGGGGGGAGACCCAGTACTTC. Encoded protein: CSAPERGRGETQYF.

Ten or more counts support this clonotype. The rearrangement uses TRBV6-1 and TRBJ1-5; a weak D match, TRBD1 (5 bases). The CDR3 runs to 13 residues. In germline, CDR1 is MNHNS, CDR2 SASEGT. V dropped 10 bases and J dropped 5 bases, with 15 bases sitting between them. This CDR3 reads CATRQGAYQPQHF. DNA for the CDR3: TGTGCCACGCGGCAAGGGGCTTATCAGCCCCAGCATTTT.

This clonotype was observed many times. CDR3 bases: TGTGCCAGCAGCCAGTTGACAGGAATGAACACTGAAGCTTTCTTT. Encoded protein: CASSQLTGMNTEAFF. The chain recombines TRBV14 with TRBJ1-1; D is perhaps TRBD1 (6 bases). The CDR3 is made up of 15 amino acids. The germline V gene has CDR1 SGHDN and CDR2 FVKESK. V was trimmed by 3 bases and J by 0 bases, leaving 11 bases between them.